This T cell receptor beta chain stems from a study of blood T cell repertoires in COVID-19. Study information: Collection of acute and convalescent COVID-19 samples took place in the United States, Italy and Spain. Sample material is recorded as cDNA or gDNA derived from T cells, B-cell-depleted T cells, or PBMCs.

This CDR3 region has 20 residues. In germline, CDR1 is SGHTA, CDR2 FQGNSA. V shed 0 bases, J shed 0 bases, and the junction held 11 bases outside the gene matches. In the original workflow: Estimation of nucleated cell counts was performed using reference gene primer amplification. Libraries were prepared by immunoSEQ multiplex PCR; TCRdb keeps only in-frame clonotypes and omits some of them. V, J and clone size reflect that table, while D and trimming were determined from the DNA. In the table there are roughly 70,000 clones, about 84% of which are singletons. This receptor was identified in a human donor in a cohort sampled during active COVID-19. The sequencing sample was made of peripheral blood. The rearrangement joins TRBV7-2 to TRBJ2-4; 10 bases align to TRBD2. In DNA, the CDR3 is TGTGCCAGCAGCTTAGCGCTTCCTAGCGGGAGTACGCTAGCCAAAAACATTCAGTACTTC. This codes for CASSLALPSGSTLAKNIQYF.